These 5 T cell receptor beta chains were sequenced from one sample in a study of blood T cell repertoires in COVID-19. Method: immunoSEQ multiplex PCR; TCRdb's copy keeps in-frame clones and lacks some. Of 150,000 to 200,000 clones listed, under 85% are singletons. Sequencing input: PBMCs or T cells enriched from blood (not recorded which). The receptors were sampled from a man over 45 who had recovered from COVID-19.

Only a few counts were recorded for this clone. The CDR3 spells CASSLDRPDNSPLHF. The CDR3 DNA reads as TGCGCCAGCAGCTTGGACAGACCAGATAATTCACCCCTCCACTTT. The rearrangement uses TRBV5-1 and TRBJ1-6; D remains unclear. V shed 0 bases and J shed 5 bases, with 9 bases lying between them. This CDR3 spans 15 amino acids. Germline V gene sequence: CDR1 SGHRS, CDR2 YFSETQ.

The chain uses TRBV27 and TRBJ1-2; 7 nucleotides align to TRBD1. Germline assignment: CDR1 MNHEY and CDR2 SMNVEV (reference sequence). Trimming removed 4 bases from V and 2 bases from J; junction bases left unmatched: 4. CDR3 length: 14 residues. CDR3 in DNA: TGTGCCAGCAGTTCCTCGGGACAGAACTATGGCTACACCTTC. Protein product: CASSSSGQNYGYTF.

The chain couples TRBV3-1 (or the pseudogene TRBV3-2) to TRBJ1-4; 8 bases are a match to TRBD1. Germline values: CDR1 LGHDT, CDR2 YNNKEL (reference sequence). This CDR3 contains 13 residues. V lost 4 bases to trimming and J lost 8 bases; unmatched junction nucleotides: 3. The chain's CDR3 is CASSRQGREKLFF. As DNA, the CDR3 is TGTGCCAGCAGCCGACAGGGGCGGGAAAAACTGTTTTTT.

The rearrangement links TRBV9 to TRBJ2-7, with D tentatively TRBD2 (5 bases). The germline V and J ends were trimmed by 3 bases and 0 bases, with 7 bases remaining between them. In germline, CDR1 is SGDLS, CDR2 YYNGEE. This CDR3 has 13 amino acids. Here the CDR3 DNA reads TGTGCCAGCAGCGGTACTAGCTCCTACGAGCAGTACTTC. Translated, it gives CASSGTSSYEQYF.

This chain uses TRBV5-1 with TRBJ2-2; TRBD2 matches 11 bases. V lost 4 bases, J lost 5 bases, and 7 bases stayed unmatched. Germline V gene lookup returns CDR1 SGHRS and CDR2 YFSETQ. The CDR3 has 16 amino acids. The CDR3 protein is CASSLRLAGSTGELFF. CDR3 coding DNA: TGCGCCAGCAGCCTCAGACTAGCGGGGAGTACCGGGGAGCTGTTTTTT.